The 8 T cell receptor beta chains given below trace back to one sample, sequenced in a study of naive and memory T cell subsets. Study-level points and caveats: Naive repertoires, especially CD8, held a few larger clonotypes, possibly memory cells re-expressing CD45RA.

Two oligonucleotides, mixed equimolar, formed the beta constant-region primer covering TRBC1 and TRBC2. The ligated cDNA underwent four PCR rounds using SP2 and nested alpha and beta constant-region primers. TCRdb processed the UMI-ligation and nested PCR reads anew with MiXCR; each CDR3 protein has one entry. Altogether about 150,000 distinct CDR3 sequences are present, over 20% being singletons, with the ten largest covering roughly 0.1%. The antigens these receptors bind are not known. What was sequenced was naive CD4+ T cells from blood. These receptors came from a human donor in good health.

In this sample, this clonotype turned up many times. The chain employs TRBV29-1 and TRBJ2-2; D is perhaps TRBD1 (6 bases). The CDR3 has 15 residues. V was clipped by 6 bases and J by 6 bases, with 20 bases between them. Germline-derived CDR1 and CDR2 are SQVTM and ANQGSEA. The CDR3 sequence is CSVENREGAAGELFF. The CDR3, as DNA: TGCAGCGTAGAAAACAGGGAAGGGGCAGCCGGGGAGCTGTTTTTT.

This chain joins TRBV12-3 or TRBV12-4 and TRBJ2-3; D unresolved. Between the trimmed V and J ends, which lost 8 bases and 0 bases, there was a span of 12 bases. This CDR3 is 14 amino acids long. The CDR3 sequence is CASHGPVSTDTQYF. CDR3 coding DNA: TGTGCCAGCCACGGTCCGGTTAGCACAGATACGCAGTATTTT.

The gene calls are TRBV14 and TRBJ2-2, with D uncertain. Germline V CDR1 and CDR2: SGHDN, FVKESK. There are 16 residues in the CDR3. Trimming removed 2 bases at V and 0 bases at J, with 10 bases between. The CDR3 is CASSQLQLANTGELFF. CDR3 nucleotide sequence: TGTGCCAGCAGCCAATTACAGCTTGCGAACACCGGGGAGCTGTTTTTT.

For the CDR3, the DNA is TGCGCCAGCAGGCGGGCAGGGTGGATGAACACTGAAGCTTTCTTT. Amino acids: CASRRAGWMNTEAFF. J is TRBJ1-1 and V is TRBV5-1; D possibly corresponds to TRBD1 (5 bases). Per germline, CDR1 SGHRS and CDR2 YFSETQ. The CDR3 consists of 15 residues. The germline V and J ends were trimmed by 5 bases and 0 bases, with 14 bases remaining between them.

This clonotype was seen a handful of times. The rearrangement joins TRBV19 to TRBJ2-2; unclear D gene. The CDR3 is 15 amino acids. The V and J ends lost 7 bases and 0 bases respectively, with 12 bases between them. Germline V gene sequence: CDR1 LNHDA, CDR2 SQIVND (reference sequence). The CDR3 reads CASNVPATNTGELFF. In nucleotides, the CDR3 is TGTGCCAGTAATGTCCCGGCTACGAACACCGGGGAGCTGTTTTTT.

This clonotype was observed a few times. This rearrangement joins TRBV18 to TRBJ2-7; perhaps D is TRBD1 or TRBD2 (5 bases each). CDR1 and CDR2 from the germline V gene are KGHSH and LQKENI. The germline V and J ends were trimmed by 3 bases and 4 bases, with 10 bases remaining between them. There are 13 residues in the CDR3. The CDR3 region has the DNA TGTGCCAGCTCACCCAGAGGGGAGTACGAGCAGTACTTC. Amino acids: CASSPRGEYEQYF.

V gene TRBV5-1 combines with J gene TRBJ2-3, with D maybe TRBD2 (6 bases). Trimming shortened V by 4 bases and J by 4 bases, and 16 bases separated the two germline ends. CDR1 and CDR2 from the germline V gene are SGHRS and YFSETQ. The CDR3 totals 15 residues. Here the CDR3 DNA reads TGCGCCAGCAGCCCTCAGGAGGGTAGGCCAGATACGCAGTATTTT. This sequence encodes CASSPQEGRPDTQYF.

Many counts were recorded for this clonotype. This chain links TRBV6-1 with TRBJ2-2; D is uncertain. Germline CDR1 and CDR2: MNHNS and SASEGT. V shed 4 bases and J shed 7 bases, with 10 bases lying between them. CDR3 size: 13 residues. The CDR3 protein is CASSVEGFGELFF. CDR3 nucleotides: TGTGCCAGCAGTGTTGAAGGTTTCGGGGAGCTGTTTTTT.